The 2 T cell receptor beta chains reported below all come from one sample, sequenced in a study of technical replicates of blood from a handful of donors. Assay: immunoSEQ multiplex PCR; the TCRdb copy retains only in-frame clones and omits some. Found here are nearly 70,000 clones, 85% to 95% of them singletons; the top ten hold roughly 0.39%. Material: T cells isolated from PBMCs. The receptors come from a human donor in good health.

The V gene is TRBV30, the J gene TRBJ1-4, with a possible D match to TRBD1 (6 bases). The ends were cut back, 1 base at V and 8 bases at J, with 11 bases in the middle. This CDR3 comprises 13 residues. The germline CDR1 and CDR2 sequences are GTSNPN and SVGIG (reference sequence). The CDR3 spells CAWSDRVDEKLFF. In nucleotides, the CDR3 is TGTGCCTGGAGTGACAGGGTTGACGAAAAACTGTTTTTT. Drawing the rest from reference TRBV30 and TRBJ1-4, the complete variable domain is SQTIHQWPATLVQPVGSPLSLECTVEGTSNPNLYWYRQAAGRGLQLLFYSVGIGQISSEVPQNLSASRPQDRQFILSSKKLLLSDSGFYLCAWSDRVDEKLFFGSGTQLSVL.

The chain is built from TRBV19 and TRBJ1-5; D not resolved. The V end lost 3 bases, the J end lost 5 bases, and 5 bases lay between the germline ends. This CDR3 spans 12 amino acids. Germline V gives CDR1 LNHDA, CDR2 SQIVND (reference sequence). The CDR3 DNA reads TGTGCCAGTAGTATTATGTATCAGCCCCAGCATTTT. Its translation is CASSIMYQPQHF. The whole variable domain, remainder taken from reference TRBV19 and TRBJ1-5, is DGGITQSPKYLFRKEGQNVTLSCEQNLNHDAMYWYRQDPGQGLRLIYYSQIVNDFQKGDIAEGYSVSREKKESFPLTVTSAQKNPTAFYLCASSIMYQPQHFGDGTRLSIL.